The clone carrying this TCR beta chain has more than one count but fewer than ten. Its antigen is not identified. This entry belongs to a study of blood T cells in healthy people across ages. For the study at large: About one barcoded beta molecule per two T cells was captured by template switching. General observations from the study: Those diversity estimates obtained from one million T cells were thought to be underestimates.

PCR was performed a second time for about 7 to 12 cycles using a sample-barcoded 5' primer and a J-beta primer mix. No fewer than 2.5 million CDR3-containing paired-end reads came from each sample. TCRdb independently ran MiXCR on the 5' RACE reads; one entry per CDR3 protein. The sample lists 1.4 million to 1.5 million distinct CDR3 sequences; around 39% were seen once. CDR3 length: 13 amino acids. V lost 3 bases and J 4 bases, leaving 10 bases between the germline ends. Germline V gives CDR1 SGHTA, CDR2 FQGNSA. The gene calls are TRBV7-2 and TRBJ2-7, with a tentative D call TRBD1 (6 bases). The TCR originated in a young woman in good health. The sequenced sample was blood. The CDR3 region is CASSFHTGYEQYF. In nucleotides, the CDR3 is TGTGCCAGCAGCTTTCACACAGGGTACGAGCAGTACTTC.